This entry features one T cell receptor beta chain sequence. The target antigen is unknown. The data stem from a study of cytomegalovirus exposure and HLA in healthy donors. The overall study: Around 200 million T cells yielded 100 million to 130 million unique TCR beta sequences, as an earlier analysis found.

Vbeta (60) and Jbeta (13) primers were used in the PCR. TCRdb's table, derived via immunoSEQ multiplex PCR, lists solely in-frame clones and lacks some. The sample carries 130,000 or so clones, roughly 78% recorded once. Germline CDR1 and CDR2: KGHSH and LQKENI. This CDR3 is built from 16 residues. V dropped 3 bases and J dropped 0 bases, with 14 bases sitting between them. Study outcomes and limitations: Common viral pathogens were later found to be apparently linked to several of the most significant clusters. Listed as cytomegalovirus-associated were 150 or so TCR beta chains.

The TCR comes from a man aged 50 or older in good health and CMV-seropositive. Sequenced material: PBMCs. The chain has TRBV18 and TRBJ2-5; D might be TRBD1 (6 bases). The CDR3 spells CASSPLGDTDQETQYF. DNA of the CDR3: TGTGCCAGCTCACCCCTAGGGGACACCGACCAAGAGACCCAGTACTTC.